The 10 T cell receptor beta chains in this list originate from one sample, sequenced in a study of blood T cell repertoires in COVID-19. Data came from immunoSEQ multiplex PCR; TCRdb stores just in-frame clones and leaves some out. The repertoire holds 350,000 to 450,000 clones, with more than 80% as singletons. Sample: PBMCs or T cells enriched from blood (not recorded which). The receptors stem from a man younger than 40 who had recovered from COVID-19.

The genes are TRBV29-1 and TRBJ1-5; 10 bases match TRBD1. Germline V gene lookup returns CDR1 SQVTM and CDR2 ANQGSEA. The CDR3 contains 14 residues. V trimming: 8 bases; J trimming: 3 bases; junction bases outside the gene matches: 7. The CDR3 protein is CSTGTGVPNQPQHF. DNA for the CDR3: TGCAGCACGGGGACAGGGGTCCCCAATCAGCCCCAGCATTTT.

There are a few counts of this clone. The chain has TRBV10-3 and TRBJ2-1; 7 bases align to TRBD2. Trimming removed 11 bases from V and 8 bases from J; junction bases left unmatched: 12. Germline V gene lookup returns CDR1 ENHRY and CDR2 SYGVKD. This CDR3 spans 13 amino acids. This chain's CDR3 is CASKDGGSDEQFF. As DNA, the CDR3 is TGTGCCTCGAAGGATGGCGGGAGCGATGAGCAGTTCTTC.

The CDR3 nucleotides are TGTGCCAGCAGCCTCTGGGTGGGGGGGGCGGCTGGAAACACCATATATTTT. The encoded protein is CASSLWVGGAAGNTIYF. The rearrangement links TRBV11-2 to TRBJ1-3; maybe TRBD1 (6 bases). Trimming pared 5 bases from V and 2 bases from J, leaving 19 bases between. The CDR3 extends over 17 amino acids. From germline, CDR1 is SGHAT and CDR2 FQNNGV.

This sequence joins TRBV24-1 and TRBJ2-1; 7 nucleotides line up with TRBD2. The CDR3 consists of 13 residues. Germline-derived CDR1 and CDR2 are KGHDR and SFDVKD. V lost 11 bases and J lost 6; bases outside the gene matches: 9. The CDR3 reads CASQPWGGNEQFF. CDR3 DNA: TGTGCCAGCCAACCATGGGGGGGCAATGAGCAGTTCTTC.

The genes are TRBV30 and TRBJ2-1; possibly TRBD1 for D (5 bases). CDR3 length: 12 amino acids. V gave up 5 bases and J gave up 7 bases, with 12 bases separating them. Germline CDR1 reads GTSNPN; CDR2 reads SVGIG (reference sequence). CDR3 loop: CAWDKQANEQFF. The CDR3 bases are TGTGCCTGGGATAAACAGGCAAATGAGCAGTTCTTC.

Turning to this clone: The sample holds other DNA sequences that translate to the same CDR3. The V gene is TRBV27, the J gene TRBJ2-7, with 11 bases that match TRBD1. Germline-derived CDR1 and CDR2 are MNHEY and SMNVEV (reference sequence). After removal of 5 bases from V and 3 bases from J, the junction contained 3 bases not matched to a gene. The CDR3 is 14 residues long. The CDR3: CASSSGTGGYEQYF. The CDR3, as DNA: TGTGCCAGCAGTAGTGGGACAGGGGGCTACGAGCAGTACTTC.

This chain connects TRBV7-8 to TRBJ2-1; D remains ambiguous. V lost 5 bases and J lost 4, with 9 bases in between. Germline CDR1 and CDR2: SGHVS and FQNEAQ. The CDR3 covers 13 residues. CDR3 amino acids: CASSPTSYNEQFF. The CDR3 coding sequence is TGTGCCAGCAGCCCGACATCGTACAATGAGCAGTTCTTC. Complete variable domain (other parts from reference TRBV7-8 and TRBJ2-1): GAGVSQSPRYKVAKRGQDVALRCDPISGHVSLFWYQQALGQGPEFLTYFQNEAQLDKSGLPSDRFFAERPEGSVSTLKIQRTQQEDSAVYLCASSPTSYNEQFFGPGTRLTVL.

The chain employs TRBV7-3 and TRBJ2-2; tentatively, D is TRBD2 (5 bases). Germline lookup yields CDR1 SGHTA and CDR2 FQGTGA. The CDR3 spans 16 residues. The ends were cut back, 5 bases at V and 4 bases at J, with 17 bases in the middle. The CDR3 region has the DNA TGTGCCAGCAGCCCGAGGGCCAGCTGGGGCACCGGGGAGCTGTTTTTT. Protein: CASSPRASWGTGELFF.

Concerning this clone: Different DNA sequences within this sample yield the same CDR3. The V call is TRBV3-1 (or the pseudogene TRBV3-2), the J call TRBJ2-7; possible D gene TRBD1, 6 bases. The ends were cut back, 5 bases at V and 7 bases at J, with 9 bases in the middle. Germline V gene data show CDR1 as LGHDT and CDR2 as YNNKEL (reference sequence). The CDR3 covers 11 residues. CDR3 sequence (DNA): TGTGCCAGCAGCTTGACAGGAGAGCAGTACTTC. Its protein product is CASSLTGEQYF.

CDR3 bases: TGCGCCAGCAGCTTGTTTACAGATTCCTACGAGCAGTACTTC. Its protein is CASSLFTDSYEQYF. V and J are TRBV5-1 and TRBJ2-7; D unclear. The V and J ends lost 1 base and 1 base respectively, with 9 bases between them. Germline V gene lookup returns CDR1 SGHRS and CDR2 YFSETQ. This CDR3 is built from 14 residues.